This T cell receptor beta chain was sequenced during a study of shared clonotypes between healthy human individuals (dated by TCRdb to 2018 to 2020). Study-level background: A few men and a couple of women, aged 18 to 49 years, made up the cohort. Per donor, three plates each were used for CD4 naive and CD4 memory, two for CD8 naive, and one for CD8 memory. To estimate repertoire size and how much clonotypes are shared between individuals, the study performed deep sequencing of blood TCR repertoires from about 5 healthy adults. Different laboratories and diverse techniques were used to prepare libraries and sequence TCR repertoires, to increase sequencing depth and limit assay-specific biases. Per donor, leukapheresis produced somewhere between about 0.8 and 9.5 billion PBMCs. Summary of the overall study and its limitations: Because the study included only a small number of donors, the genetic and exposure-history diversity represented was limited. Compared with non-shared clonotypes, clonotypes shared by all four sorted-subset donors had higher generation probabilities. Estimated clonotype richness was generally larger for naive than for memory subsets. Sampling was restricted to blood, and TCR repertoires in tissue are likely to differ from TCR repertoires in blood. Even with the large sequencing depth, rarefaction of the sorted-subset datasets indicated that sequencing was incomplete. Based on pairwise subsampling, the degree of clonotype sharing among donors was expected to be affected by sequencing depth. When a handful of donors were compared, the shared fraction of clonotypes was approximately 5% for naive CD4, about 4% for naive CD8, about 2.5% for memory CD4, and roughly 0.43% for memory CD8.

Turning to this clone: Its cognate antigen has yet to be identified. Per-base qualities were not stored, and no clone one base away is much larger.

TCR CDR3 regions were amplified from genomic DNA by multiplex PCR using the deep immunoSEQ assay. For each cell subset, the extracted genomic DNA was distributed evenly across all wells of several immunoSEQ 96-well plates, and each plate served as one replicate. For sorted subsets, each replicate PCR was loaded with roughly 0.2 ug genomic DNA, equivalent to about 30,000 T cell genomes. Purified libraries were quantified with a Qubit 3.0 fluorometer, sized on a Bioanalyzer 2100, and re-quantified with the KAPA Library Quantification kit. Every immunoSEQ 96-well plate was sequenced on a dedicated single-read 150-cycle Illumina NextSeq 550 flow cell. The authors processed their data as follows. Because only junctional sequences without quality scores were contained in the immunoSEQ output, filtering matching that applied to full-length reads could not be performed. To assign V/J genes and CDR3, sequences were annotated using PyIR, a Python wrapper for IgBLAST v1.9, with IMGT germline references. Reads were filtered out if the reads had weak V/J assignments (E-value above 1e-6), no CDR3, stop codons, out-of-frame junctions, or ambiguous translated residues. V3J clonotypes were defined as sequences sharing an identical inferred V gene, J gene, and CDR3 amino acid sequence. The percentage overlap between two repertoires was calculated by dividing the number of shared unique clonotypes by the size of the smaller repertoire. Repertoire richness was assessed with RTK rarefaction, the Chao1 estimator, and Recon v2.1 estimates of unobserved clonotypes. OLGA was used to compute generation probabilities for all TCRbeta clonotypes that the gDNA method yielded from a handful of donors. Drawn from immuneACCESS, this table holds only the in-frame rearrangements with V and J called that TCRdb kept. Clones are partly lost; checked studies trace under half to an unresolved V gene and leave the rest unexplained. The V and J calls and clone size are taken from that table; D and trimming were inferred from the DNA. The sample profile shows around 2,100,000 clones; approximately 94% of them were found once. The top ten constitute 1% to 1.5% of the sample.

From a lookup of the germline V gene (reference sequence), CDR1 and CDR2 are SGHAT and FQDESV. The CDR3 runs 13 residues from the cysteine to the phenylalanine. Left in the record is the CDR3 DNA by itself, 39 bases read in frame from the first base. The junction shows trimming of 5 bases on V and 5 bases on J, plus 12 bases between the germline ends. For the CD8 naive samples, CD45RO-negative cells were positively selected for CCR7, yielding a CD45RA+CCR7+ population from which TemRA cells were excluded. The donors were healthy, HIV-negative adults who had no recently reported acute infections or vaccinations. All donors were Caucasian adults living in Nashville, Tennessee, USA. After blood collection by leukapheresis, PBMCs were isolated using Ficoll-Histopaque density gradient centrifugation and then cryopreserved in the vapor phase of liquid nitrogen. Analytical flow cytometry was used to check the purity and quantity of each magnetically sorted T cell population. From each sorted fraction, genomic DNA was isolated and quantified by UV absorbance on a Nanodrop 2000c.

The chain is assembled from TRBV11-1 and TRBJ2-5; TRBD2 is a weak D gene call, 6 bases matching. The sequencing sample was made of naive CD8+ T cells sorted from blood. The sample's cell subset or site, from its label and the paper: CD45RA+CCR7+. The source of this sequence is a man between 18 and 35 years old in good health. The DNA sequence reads TGTGCCAGCAGCCGTGGAGGGAGCGAGACCCAGTACTTC. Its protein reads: CASSRGGSETQYF. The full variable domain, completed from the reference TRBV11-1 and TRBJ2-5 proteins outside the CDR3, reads EAEVAQSPRYKITEKSQAVAFWCDPISGHATLYWYRQILGQGPELLVQFQDESVVDDSQLPKDRFSAERLKGVDSTLKIQPAELGDSAMYLCASSRGGSETQYFGPGTRLLVL.